This T cell receptor (beta chain) emerged from a study of metastatic and nonmetastatic thyroid tumors. Via MiXCR, TCRdb re-called the PCR reads. The sample lists 25,000 to 35,000 clones; approximately 25% were seen once. This CDR3 has 15 residues. Trimming removed 0 bases from V and 3 bases from J, with 13 bases in between. Germline V CDR1 and CDR2: DFQATT, SNEGSKA (reference sequence). Thyroid surgery was preceded by no treatment in any patient. This clone has at least ten counts. The V gene is TRBV20-1, the J gene TRBJ2-3; D perhaps matches TRBD1 (5 bases). The source is a female donor with papillary thyroid cancer or a benign thyroid nodule (not recorded which). Some clones in this sample may be carry-over from other donors' samples. What was sequenced was blood. The CDR3 is CSAREGTGQTDTQYF. The CDR3 DNA reads as TGCAGTGCTAGAGAAGGAACAGGCCAGACAGATACGCAGTATTTT.